This T cell receptor beta chain is drawn from a study of blood T cell repertoires in COVID-19. On the study more broadly: The origin of the acute and convalescent COVID-19 samples was the United States, Italy and Spain. In each case, the material was cDNA or gDNA derived from T cells, B-cell-depleted T cells, or PBMCs.

The method was immunoSEQ multiplex PCR; TCRdb's version includes in-frame clones alone and lacks a portion of them. The sample lists 90,000 to 130,000 clones, approximately 80% occurring once. V was clipped by 3 bases and J by 5 bases, with 8 bases between them. The CDR3 runs 13 residues. Germline loops: CDR1 KGHSH, CDR2 LQKENI. The rearrangement links TRBV18 to TRBJ1-5; a possible D gene is TRBD1 (5 bases). The sequenced sample was peripheral blood. This TCR derives from a woman aged 70 to 79 with acute or convalescent COVID-19. CDR3 nucleotide sequence: TGTGCCAGCTCACCCGGAGGGGATCAGCCCCAGCATTTT. It yields the protein CASSPGGDQPQHF.